The clone carrying this TCR beta chain was observed a few times. Molecular barcoded adaptors covering alpha/delta and beta/gamma chains were used on roughly 400 ng RNA. TCRdb redid the calling of the reads with MiXCR, one entry per CDR3 protein. The sample has 62,000 or so distinct CDR3 sequences, under 25% seen once. CDR1 and CDR2 (germline): MDHEN, SYDVKM. This CDR3 region has 12 residues. V was trimmed by 5 bases and J by 4 bases, leaving 9 bases between them. This sample is drawn from a study of read filtering for tumor transcriptome and immune sequencing. In the study overall: Mean patient age was roughly 70 years, range roughly 45 to 80; 17 male, over twelve female.

This sequence originates from a donor at least 40 years old with multiple myeloma. The rearrangement uses TRBV28 and TRBJ2-7; no clear D. The source material was a population of CD138-negative cells sorted from bone marrow. CDR3 nucleotide sequence: TGTGCCAGCAGTCCCCTACTTTACGAGCAGTACTTC. It specifies CASSPLLYEQYF.